Included here is one T cell receptor (beta chain) sequence, with context. What it recognizes is unknown. Some clones are missing from TCRdb's copy, which holds only in-frame ones; the method was immunoSEQ multiplex PCR. The top ten clones hold more than 0.15% of a sample with approximately 99,000 clones, 90% to 95% of them seen once. This entry comes from a study of graft-versus-host responses after intestinal transplantation. Across the study: For 3 to 4 years after anti-thymocyte globulin induction, all recipients took tacrolimus and steroids.

The CDR3 length is 13 residues. Germline CDR1 and CDR2: SQVTM and ANQGSEA. The germline V and J ends were trimmed by 3 bases and 2 bases, with 11 bases remaining between them. Broader study findings: Early post-transplant HvG declines showed an association with peak circulating GvH clone levels. Patients with graft-donor T cell macrochimerism had high graft-versus-host to host-versus-graft clonal ratios in allografts.

This rearrangement joins TRBV29-1 to TRBJ2-7; the D gene is possibly TRBD1 (7 bases). The sequences come from unstimulated CD4+ T cells sorted from spleen or lymph node cells, collected before transplant. The sequence came from a human donor who was the organ donor for an intestinal transplant. CDR3 bases: TGCAGCGTTGAGGGGGGACAGACCTACGAGCAGTACTTC. Its protein is CSVEGGQTYEQYF.